Below, 5 T cell receptor beta chains from the same sample are listed, as sequenced in a study of beta chain features in type 1 diabetes. The investigators reverse transcribed all of the isolated RNA, so they sequenced expressed TCRB transcripts. Sequencing used immunoSEQ multiplex PCR; TCRdb keeps in-frame clones, though not all of them. Here the sample spans 900,000 or so clones, roughly a sixth being singletons. The sample consisted of naive CD4+ T cells from blood. These TCRs come from a woman under 30 in good health.

The rearrangement joins TRBV27 to TRBJ2-7; D could derive from TRBD1 or TRBD2 (6 bases each). This CDR3 comprises 12 residues. Trimming cost V 8 bases and J 1 base, with 9 bases left between them. The V gene's germline CDR1 is MNHEY and CDR2 SMNVEV (reference sequence). The CDR3 loop reads CASGGGSYEQYF. CDR3 DNA: TGTGCCAGCGGAGGGGGGTCCTACGAGCAGTACTTC.

This clone showed up just a few times. The V and J genes are TRBV6-5 and TRBJ2-5, with unresolved D. CDR3 length equals 14 residues. Per germline, CDR1 MNHEY and CDR2 SVGAGI. Between the trimmed V and J ends, which lost 0 bases and 5 bases, there was a span of 10 bases. CDR3 loop: CASSYSGQAETQYF. The CDR3 DNA reads TGTGCCAGCAGTTACTCAGGCCAGGCGGAGACCCAGTACTTC.

V usage is TRBV27 and J usage is TRBJ1-1; 10 bases fit TRBD1. Germline CDR1 MNHEY, CDR2 SMNVEV (reference sequence). V shed 5 bases and J 5 bases; nucleotides not matched to a gene: 8. This CDR3 has 15 amino acids. The CDR3 sequence is CASSKFRDRGTEAFF. CDR3 bases: TGTGCCAGCAGTAAGTTCCGGGACAGGGGAACTGAAGCTTTCTTT.

This clone turned up a few times. V and J are TRBV7-2 and TRBJ2-7; D possibly matches TRBD1 or TRBD2 (5 bases each). The CDR3 consists of 13 residues. Trimming took 3 bases from V and 11 from J, leaving 17 bases between them. The germline CDR1 and CDR2 sequences are SGHTA and FQGNSA. The CDR3 reads CASSFGTPREKYF. Written as DNA, the CDR3 is TGTGCCAGCAGCTTTGGGACCCCCCGAGAGAAGTACTTC.

Only a few counts were recorded for this clone. This rearrangement joins TRBV6-5 to TRBJ1-5; weak D call: TRBD1 (5 bases). The V end lost 6 bases, the J end lost 6 bases, and 15 bases lay between the germline ends. This CDR3 has 14 residues. CDR1 is MNHEY, CDR2 SVGAGI, per germline. CDR3 in DNA: TGTGCCAGCAGCCCCAGGGAGGTGGGTCAGCCCCAGCATTTT. Protein sequence: CASSPREVGQPQHF.